These 23 T cell receptor beta chains originate from one sample sequenced in a study of vaccination effects on CD4 cells after COVID-19. Antigens of these TCRs are unknown. The repertoire was sequenced with immunoSEQ multiplex PCR; TCRdb's copy has only in-frame clones and lacks some. Of tens of thousands of clones in the sample, 73% are singletons; the top ten hold roughly 10%. Antigen-specific CD4+ T cell clonotypes were called by their expansion after viral peptide-pool culture in ViraFEST. With around ten days of culture completed, CD4+ T cells were isolated. Material: CD4+ T cells from PBMCs cultured with HCoV-229E spike peptides, obtained before COVID-19 vaccination. These TCRs come from a human donor who received a COVID-19 vaccine.

This clone has a single count. The rearrangement joins TRBV6-4 to TRBJ2-2; no clear D gene. Trimming removed 3 bases from V and 1 base from J, with 9 bases in between. The CDR3 contains 15 residues. Germline assignment: CDR1 MRHNA and CDR2 SNTAGT. The CDR3 loop is CASSDGSGNTGELFF. The CDR3 nucleotides read TGTGCCAGCAGTGATGGATCCGGGAACACCGGGGAGCTGTTTTTT.

This clone has just a few counts. This chain uses TRBV10-1 with TRBJ2-7; the match to TRBD1 covers 9 bases. Unmatched junction bases numbered 1, after V lost 2 bases and J lost 2 bases. The CDR3 length is 14 residues. Germline loops: CDR1 WNHNN, CDR2 SYGVQD (reference sequence). The CDR3 region is CASSEGTGPYEQYF. CDR3 nucleotide sequence: TGCGCCAGCAGTGAGGGGACAGGGCCCTACGAGCAGTACTTC.

The rearrangement links TRBV6-5 to TRBJ2-5; D ambiguous. The CDR3 covers 13 residues. V was clipped by 7 bases and J by 0 bases, with 9 bases between them. Per the germline V gene, CDR1 is MNHEY and CDR2 is SVGAGI. CDR3 residues: CASTRPNQETQYF. In DNA, the CDR3 is TGTGCCAGCACGCGGCCGAACCAAGAGACCCAGTACTTC.

The chain employs TRBV5-1 and TRBJ1-1; 7 bases match TRBD1. V lost 2 bases and J lost 6; bases outside the gene matches: 4. The CDR3 covers 13 residues. The germline V gene encodes CDR1 SGHRS and CDR2 YFSETQ. The CDR3, as DNA: TGCGCCAGCAGCTTCGGGGACAGTGCTGAAGCTTTCTTT. Its translation: CASSFGDSAEAFF.

On this clone itself: Distinct nucleotide sequences in the sample also encode this CDR3. This sequence joins TRBV27 and TRBJ2-3; no definite D call. Germline CDR1 and CDR2: MNHEY and SMNVEV (reference sequence). Trimming took 3 bases from V and 3 from J, leaving 10 bases between them. The CDR3 loop spans 14 amino acids. The DNA of the CDR3 is TGTGCCAGCAGTTTCGGACCCCATACAGATACGCAGTATTTT. Translation gives CASSFGPHTDTQYF.

V is TRBV15 and J is TRBJ1-3; D not resolved. Germline values: CDR1 LNHNV, CDR2 YYDKDF (reference sequence). This CDR3 comprises 17 residues. V was shortened by 0 bases and J by 0 bases, with 12 bases between the two germline ends. The CDR3 sequence: CATSRDRRSDSGNTIYF. The CDR3 region has the DNA TGTGCCACCAGCAGAGATAGAAGGTCAGACTCTGGAAACACCATATATTTT.

The chain has TRBV19 and TRBJ2-1; TRBD1 matches 8 bases. The CDR3 covers 19 residues. The germline V gene encodes CDR1 LNHDA and CDR2 SQIVND (reference sequence). The junction had 22 bases not matched to a gene; V was cut back by 6 bases and J by 6 bases. The CDR3 nucleotides read TGTGCCAGTAGCCGCAGGGGGCCCACCTATACCGGAACGCTCAATGAGCAGTTCTTC. Its translation: CASSRRGPTYTGTLNEQFF. Based on the CDR3 plus reference TRBV19 and TRBJ2-1, the full variable domain is DGGITQSPKYLFRKEGQNVTLSCEQNLNHDAMYWYRQDPGQGLRLIYYSQIVNDFQKGDIAEGYSVSREKKESFPLTVTSAQKNPTAFYLCASSRRGPTYTGTLNEQFFGPGTRLTVL.

This clone was detected only a few times. This rearrangement joins TRBV18 to TRBJ1-4, with D unclear. This CDR3 is 16 amino acids long. The germline V gene encodes CDR1 KGHSH and CDR2 LQKENI. With 3 bases removed from V and 6 bases from J, the gap between germline ends came to 17 bases. The CDR3 DNA reads TGTGCCAGCTCACCGTCGTCTCCAGGTTTGGATGAAAAACTGTTTTTT. Amino acids: CASSPSSPGLDEKLFF.

The V and J genes are TRBV10-2 and TRBJ2-7; no firm D call. CDR1 WSHSY and CDR2 SAAADI come from the germline V gene. The CDR3 is 14 amino acids. V was pared by 2 bases and J by 1 base, with 9 bases between. The CDR3 sequence: CASSEVAISYEQYF. CDR3 nucleotide sequence: TGCGCCAGCAGTGAGGTTGCCATTTCCTACGAGCAGTACTTC.

The rearrangement joins TRBV6-5 to TRBJ1-2; tentatively, D is TRBD1 (5 bases). The germline gives CDR1 MNHEY, CDR2 SVGAGI. Trimming stripped 2 bases from V and 6 bases from J, with 13 bases between. This CDR3 spans 14 amino acids. CDR3 in amino acids: CASSYQGRVDGYTF. The CDR3 DNA reads TGTGCCAGCAGTTACCAGGGCAGGGTTGATGGCTACACCTTC.

V is TRBV5-1 and J is TRBJ1-1, with D tentatively TRBD1 (6 bases). Germline values: CDR1 SGHRS, CDR2 YFSETQ. The CDR3 length is 15 residues. V was trimmed by 3 bases and J by 0 bases, leaving 12 bases between them. CDR3 nucleotides: TGCGCCAGCAGCTCGGGGGGACAACTGAACACTGAAGCTTTCTTT. Its protein is CASSSGGQLNTEAFF.

This clone came up a few times. The rearrangement uses TRBV6-4 and TRBJ2-5; tentative D call: TRBD2 (7 bases). Trimming left V 6 bases short and J 4 bases short, with 15 bases between. The germline gives CDR1 MRHNA, CDR2 SNTAGT. The CDR3 extends over 14 amino acids. CDR3 coding DNA: TGTGCCAGCAGCCCGGAGGGGGGGCTAGAGACCCAGTACTTC. This codes for CASSPEGGLETQYF.

The chain recombines TRBV5-8 with TRBJ1-2; D is unclear. Germline values: CDR1 SGHTS, CDR2 YDEGEE. Trimming cost V 4 bases and J 3 bases, with 13 bases left between them. The CDR3 is 14 amino acids. CDR3 DNA: TGTGCCAGCAGCCGTGTCAACCTTGACTATGGCTACACCTTC. Translated, it gives CASSRVNLDYGYTF.

This clone appeared a few times. The chain combines TRBV11-2 with TRBJ1-2; unclear D gene. Germline CDR1 reads SGHAT; CDR2 reads FQNNGV. The V end lost 5 bases, the J end lost 5 bases, and 15 bases lay between the germline ends. This CDR3 spans 14 amino acids. The chain's CDR3 is CASSPTSGPYGYTF. In DNA form, the CDR3 reads TGTGCCAGCAGCCCCACCTCCGGGCCGTATGGCTACACCTTC.

This clone was seen a single time. V and J are TRBV6-5 and TRBJ2-3, with D possibly matching TRBD1 (6 bases). The CDR3 sequence is 14 residues long. Trimming removed 8 bases from V and 6 bases from J, with 18 bases in between. The germline gives CDR1 MNHEY, CDR2 SVGAGI. This CDR3 reads CASSLGHRIDTQYF. The CDR3 DNA is TGTGCCAGCTCATTGGGACACCGTATCGATACGCAGTATTTT.

The chain is built from TRBV19 and TRBJ2-1, with 13 bases fitting TRBD2. Germline V gene sequence: CDR1 LNHDA, CDR2 SQIVND (reference sequence). The length of the CDR3 is 14 residues. The trim removed 5 bases at V and 9 bases at J, leaving 4 bases unmatched. The CDR3 reads CASSRGLAGLEQFF. Written as DNA, the CDR3 is TGTGCCAGTAGTCGGGGACTAGCGGGACTTGAGCAGTTCTTC.

The chain carries TRBV2 and TRBJ2-5, with 15 nucleotides matching TRBD2. The ends lost 4 bases at V and 5 bases at J; junction bases unmatched: 5. The length of the CDR3 is 16 residues. Germline V gene data show CDR1 as SNHLY and CDR2 as FYNNEI. The CDR3 bases are TGTGCCAGCAGTGCCTTTGGGACTAGCGGGGGGGAGACCCAGTACTTC. Translated, it gives CASSAFGTSGGETQYF.

This clone has only a few counts. This rearrangement joins TRBV29-1 to TRBJ2-2; TRBD1 agrees at 11 bases. From germline, CDR1 is SQVTM and CDR2 ANQGSEA. With 4 bases clipped from V and 8 bases from J, the junction kept 3 bases outside the gene matches. CDR3 length: 13 residues. The CDR3 DNA follows: TGCAGCGTTGGTGGACAGGGGGCGGGGGAGCTGTTTTTT. Translated: CSVGGQGAGELFF.

This clone was detected a few times. The gene calls are TRBV6-1 and TRBJ2-2; no clear D gene. This CDR3 spans 14 amino acids. Germline CDR1 MNHNS, CDR2 SASEGT. Trimming took off 0 bases at V and 4 bases at J, with 6 bases between the two ends. The DNA of the CDR3 is TGTGCCAGCAGTGAAGCTGGGTTCACCGGGGAGCTGTTTTTT. It yields the protein CASSEAGFTGELFF.

This rearrangement joins TRBV5-6 to TRBJ2-1, with 10 bases aligning to TRBD2. CDR3 length equals 16 residues. The germline V gene encodes CDR1 SGHDT and CDR2 YYEEEE. V gave up 1 base and J gave up 5 bases; unmatched junction bases: 6. The CDR3 nucleotides are TGTGCCAGCAGCTTGCGAACTAGCGGGGTCCACAATGAGCAGTTCTTC. It codes for CASSLRTSGVHNEQFF.

This chain connects TRBV21-1 to TRBJ1-5; TRBD1 is taken as the D call from the table, unchecked against the DNA. TRBV21-1 is shown as a pseudogene. The CDR3 has 14 amino acids. In nucleotides, the CDR3 is TGTGCCAGCAAACAGGTGGGGTTGAATCAGCCCCAGCATTTT. Its translation is CASKQVGLNQPQHF.

The chain uses TRBV5-1 and TRBJ2-1; maybe TRBD2 (5 bases). CDR3 size: 13 residues. V dropped 4 bases and J dropped 3 bases, with 8 bases sitting between them. CDR1 is SGHRS and CDR2 is YFSETQ in the germline V gene. This CDR3 reads CASSSTSYNEQFF. CDR3 DNA: TGCGCCAGCAGCAGCACTAGCTACAATGAGCAGTTCTTC.

The rearrangement joins TRBV27 to TRBJ2-5, with 16 bases identical to TRBD2. V shed 7 bases, J shed 5 bases, and the junction held 19 bases outside the gene matches. Germline V gene lookup returns CDR1 MNHEY and CDR2 SMNVEV (reference sequence). The CDR3 totals 20 residues. CDR3 bases: TGTGCCAGCAAACGAAAGGGCCCGGGGGGACTAGCGGGGGGGCGTGAGACCCAGTACTTC. Translation: CASKRKGPGGLAGGRETQYF.